The 20 T cell receptor beta chains below all came from one sample that was sequenced in a study of CD8 T cells in Susac syndrome (dated by TCRdb to about 2019). Receptor amplification or capture employed the immunoSEQ multiplex PCR assay. RNA was extracted using the RNeasy kit, and roughly 0.5 to 1 ug of the RNA was reverse transcribed with random hexamers. TCRdb reanalyzed the raw reads on its own, using fastp at Q25 for trimming and MiXCR for clone calling, and kept in-frame beta chains. Records with the same CDR3 protein are collapsed into one entry carrying the most frequent genes and DNA. Across this sample there are roughly 150,000 distinct CDR3 sequences, with around 93% seen only once. 0.13% of the sample goes to the ten largest clones. Sequenced material: CD4+ T cells from PBMCs. Source of these receptors: a human donor in good health.

V is TRBV19 and J is TRBJ1-1; possible D gene TRBD1, 6 bases. With 5 bases removed from V and 1 base from J, the gap between germline ends came to 11 bases. Germline CDR1 and CDR2: LNHDA and SQIVND (reference sequence). CDR3 length: 14 amino acids. In nucleotides, the CDR3 is TGTGCCAGTAGTGGACGGACAGAGAACACTGAAGCTTTCTTT. Protein product: CASSGRTENTEAFF. The variable domain in full, with the rest retrieved from reference TRBV19 and TRBJ1-1, is DGGITQSPKYLFRKEGQNVTLSCEQNLNHDAMYWYRQDPGQGLRLIYYSQIVNDFQKGDIAEGYSVSREKKESFPLTVTSAQKNPTAFYLCASSGRTENTEAFFGQGTRLTVV.

J is TRBJ2-4 and V is TRBV12-3 or TRBV12-4; a possible D gene is TRBD1 (6 bases). CDR3 length: 15 residues. Trimming removed 4 bases at V and 9 bases at J, with 19 bases between. Here the CDR3 DNA reads TGTGCCAGCAGTTCGGTGGGGGCGGAACTGGCCATTCAGTACTTC. Amino acids: CASSSVGAELAIQYF.

The chain has TRBV12-3 or TRBV12-4 and TRBJ2-5, with D possibly matching TRBD1 (6 bases). The V and J ends lost 8 bases and 5 bases respectively, with 15 bases between them. The CDR3 has 13 residues. This CDR3 reads CASSQGDSETQYF. In DNA form, the CDR3 reads TGTGCCAGCTCACAGGGAGATTCGGAGACCCAGTACTTC.

The V and J genes are TRBV20-1 and TRBJ1-5; tentatively, D is TRBD1 (5 bases). CDR1 is DFQATT, CDR2 SNEGSKA, per germline (reference sequence). The CDR3 covers 13 residues. V was pared by 3 bases and J by 6 bases, with 12 bases between. The CDR3 nucleotides are TGCAGTGCTAGTAGGGGCAACGGTCAGCCCCAGCATTTT. Amino acid sequence: CSASRGNGQPQHF.

The rearrangement joins TRBV9 to TRBJ2-1; 7 bases agree with TRBD2. This CDR3 has 15 residues. In germline, CDR1 is SGDLS, CDR2 YYNGEE. The junction had 4 bases not matched to a gene; V was cut back by 4 bases and J by 0 bases. CDR3: CASSRTGGSYNEQFF. The CDR3, as DNA: TGTGCCAGCAGCCGGACGGGGGGCTCCTACAATGAGCAGTTCTTC. The entire variable domain, with the rest obtained from reference TRBV9 and TRBJ2-1, is as follows: DSGVTQTPKHLITATGQRVTLRCSPRSGDLSVYWYQQSLDQGLQFLIQYYNGEERAKGNILERFSAQQFPDLHSELNLSSLELGDSALYFCASSRTGGSYNEQFFGPGTRLTVL.

The V call is TRBV29-1, the J call TRBJ1-2; 11 nucleotides align to TRBD1. The CDR3 totals 13 residues. J was trimmed by 7 bases and V by 5 bases; bases with no gene match: 6. Germline lookup yields CDR1 SQVTM and CDR2 ANQGSEA. Here the CDR3 reads CSVRTGGFSGYTF. CDR3 nucleotide sequence: TGCAGCGTTCGGACAGGGGGCTTTTCTGGCTACACCTTC.

V usage is TRBV14 and J usage is TRBJ1-2, with 9 positions matching TRBD1. The V segment lost 1 base and the J segment 0 bases; nucleotides outside the gene matches: 3. This CDR3 contains 16 residues. Germline assignment: CDR1 SGHDN and CDR2 FVKESK. This chain's CDR3 is CASSQGRTGANYGYTF. DNA of the CDR3: TGTGCCAGCAGCCAAGGGCGGACAGGGGCTAACTATGGCTACACCTTC.

J is TRBJ1-3 and V is TRBV27; D is perhaps TRBD1 (5 bases). The CDR3 length is 17 residues. Germline assignment: CDR1 MNHEY and CDR2 SMNVEV (reference sequence). V shed 5 bases and J shed 0 bases, with 17 bases lying between them. CDR3 protein: CASSPLGRGSSGNTIYF. CDR3 sequence (DNA): TGTGCCAGCAGTCCCCTGGGACGGGGGAGCTCTGGAAACACCATATATTTT.

The genes are TRBV6-5 and TRBJ1-1, with 7 bases matching TRBD1. Germline loops: CDR1 MNHEY, CDR2 SVGAGI. Germline trimming cut 6 bases from V and 1 base from J; bases unmatched to any gene: 5. The CDR3 is 14 amino acids. The chain's CDR3 is CASRQGTANTEAFF. Here the CDR3 DNA reads TGTGCCAGCAGACAGGGGACAGCGAACACTGAAGCTTTCTTT.

This clonotype appeared once. The V gene is TRBV2, the J gene TRBJ2-6; 8 nucleotides agree with TRBD1. V lost 4 bases to trimming and J lost 0 bases; unmatched junction nucleotides: 5. CDR3 length: 17 residues. Looked up from germline, CDR1 is SNHLY and CDR2 is FYNNEI. CDR3 sequence reads: CASSGRTGSSGANVLTF. The CDR3 nucleotides read TGTGCCAGCAGTGGAAGGACAGGGAGCTCTGGGGCCAACGTCCTGACTTTC.

The V call is TRBV19, the J call TRBJ1-5; maybe TRBD1 (5 bases). Deletions cut 8 bases from V and 3 bases from J, with 17 bases between. CDR1 and CDR2 from the germline V gene are LNHDA and SQIVND (reference sequence). The CDR3 length is 15 residues. The CDR3 spells CASSNRGALNQPQHF. The DNA of the CDR3 is TGTGCCAGTTCGAACCGAGGGGCCCTCAATCAGCCCCAGCATTTT.

V gene TRBV24-1 combines with J gene TRBJ2-2, with a weak D call TRBD1 (5 bases). The CDR3 sequence is 14 residues long. Trimming removed 3 bases at V and 1 base at J, with 5 bases between. Germline V gene data show CDR1 as KGHDR and CDR2 as SFDVKD. CDR3 bases: TGTGCCACCAGTGATGGACAGAACACCGGGGAGCTGTTTTTT. Protein product: CATSDGQNTGELFF.

The CDR3 region is CASSFPSGTGILYGYTF. CDR3 coding DNA: TGTGCCAGCAGCTTCCCCTCCGGGACAGGGATATTATATGGCTACACCTTC. V gene TRBV7-9 combines with J gene TRBJ1-2; 9 bases map to TRBD1. Germline CDR1 and CDR2: SEHNR and FQNEAQ (reference sequence). V gave up 3 bases and J gave up 5 bases; unmatched junction bases: 13. The CDR3 is 17 residues long.

This sequence joins TRBV23-1 and TRBJ1-1, with D perhaps TRBD1 (6 bases). TRBV23-1 is an open reading frame whose function is uncertain. The CDR3 is 15 residues long. V was trimmed by 2 bases and J by 2 bases, leaving 12 bases between them. The CDR3 bases are TGCGCCAGCAGTCAACCCGGGACACTCAACACTGAAGCTTTCTTT. Translated, it gives CASSQPGTLNTEAFF.

This clonotype was observed once. V and J are TRBV6-1 and TRBJ1-2; D is uncertain. Trimming removed 3 bases from V and 5 bases from J, with 7 bases in between. Germline V CDR1 and CDR2: MNHNS, SASEGT. CDR3 length: 12 residues. In nucleotides, the CDR3 is TGTGCCAGCAGTGACCCACCTTATGGCTACACCTTC. This sequence encodes CASSDPPYGYTF.

The rearrangement links TRBV7-2 to TRBJ1-5; unclear D gene. V shed 4 bases and J shed 2 bases, with 6 bases lying between them. This CDR3 comprises 13 residues. Germline CDR1 and CDR2: SGHTA and FQGNSA. The CDR3 region has the DNA TGTGCCAGCAGCTACCAGGGCAATCAGCCCCAGCATTTT. Translating gives CASSYQGNQPQHF.

V and J are TRBV18 and TRBJ2-7; 9 bases are a match to TRBD2. V was pared by 2 bases and J by 4 bases, with 6 bases of the junction left unmatched. Germline V gene lookup returns CDR1 KGHSH and CDR2 LQKENI. The CDR3 is 15 amino acids. Here the CDR3 DNA reads TGTGCCAGCTCACCAGCTAGCGGGGCCCAATACGAGCAGTACTTC. Protein sequence: CASSPASGAQYEQYF. Full variable domain (remainder filled in from reference TRBV18 and TRBJ2-7): NAGVMQNPRHLVRRRGQEARLRCSPMKGHSHVYWYRQLPEEGLKFMVYLQKENIIDESGMPKERFSAEFPKEGPSILRIQQVVRGDSAAYFCASSPASGAQYEQYFGPGTRLTVT.

This sequence joins TRBV2 and TRBJ2-1; 12 bases match TRBD1. This CDR3 region has 15 residues. Germline assignment: CDR1 SNHLY and CDR2 FYNNEI. Germline trimming cut 4 bases from V and 7 bases from J; bases unmatched to any gene: 5. The CDR3 is CASSVRDRGLNEQFF. The CDR3 DNA follows: TGTGCCAGCAGTGTACGGGACAGGGGGCTGAATGAGCAGTTCTTC.

The chain uses TRBV5-1 and TRBJ2-7; a weak D match, TRBD1 (6 bases). Germline V CDR1 and CDR2: SGHRS, YFSETQ. The CDR3 loop spans 15 amino acids. V lost 0 bases and J 9 bases, leaving 19 bases between the germline ends. Here the CDR3 reads CASSLGAGAPQGQYF. Written as DNA, the CDR3 is TGCGCCAGCAGCTTGGGTGCAGGGGCCCCCCAAGGGCAGTACTTC. The full variable domain, with the rest looked up from reference TRBV5-1 and TRBJ2-7, is KAGVTQTPRYLIKTRGQQVTLSCSPISGHRSVSWYQQTPGQGLQFLFEYFSETQRNKGNFPGRFSGRQFSNSRSEMNVSTLELGDSALYLCASSLGAGAPQGQYFGPGTRLTVT.

The chain is built from TRBV16 and TRBJ1-1; D not certain. Germline lookup yields CDR1 KGHSY and CDR2 FQNENV. The CDR3 extends over 11 amino acids. V dropped 4 bases and J dropped 6 bases, with 6 bases sitting between them. In DNA, the CDR3 is TGTGCCAGCAGCCGCGAGTCTGAAGCTTTCTTT. It is translated as CASSRESEAFF.